This TCR beta chain is from a study of cytomegalovirus exposure and HLA in healthy donors. Study-wide points: Earlier analysis looked at TCR beta V segments, and most were productive about 90% or about 30% of the time. HLA alleles showed associations with around 15,000 TCR beta sequences in a later analysis, at a 0.05 false discovery rate. Rates of TCR association differed by HLA locus in a later analysis, with DRB1 highest and HLA-C lowest.

Concerning this clone itself: Its cognate antigen is unknown.

There are 14 residues in the CDR3. Germline V gene sequence: CDR1 SEHNR, CDR2 FQNEAQ (reference sequence). The V end lost 6 bases, the J end lost 7 bases, and 16 bases lay between the germline ends. PCR was performed using 60 Vbeta and 13 Jbeta primers. Clones were read by immunoSEQ multiplex PCR, and TCRdb kept only the in-frame ones, dropping some. The table lists about 100,000 clones, 84% of them singletons. The clonotype originates from a woman between 18 and 29 years old in good health and CMV-seronegative. The chain combines TRBV7-9 with TRBJ2-1; possibly TRBD1 for D (6 bases). The material sequenced was PBMCs. This chain's CDR3 is CASRRGSDDNEQFF. The CDR3 DNA reads as TGTGCCAGCAGAAGGGGGAGCGACGATAATGAGCAGTTCTTC.